The T cell receptor beta chain described here comes from a study of blood T cell repertoires in COVID-19. About the study: COVID-19 samples, acute and convalescent, were from the United States, Italy and Spain.

As processed by the authors: Estimation of nucleated cell counts was performed using reference gene primer amplification. The repertoire was sequenced with immunoSEQ multiplex PCR; TCRdb's copy has only in-frame clones and lacks some. For V, J and clone size, that table is used; D and trimming come from the DNA. This table has 470,000 or so clones, 80% to 90% appearing once. The CDR3 runs 13 residues. Germline V gene data show CDR1 as MDHEN and CDR2 as SYDVKM. V gave up 6 bases and J gave up 5 bases; unmatched junction bases: 2. The origin of this receptor is a human donor in a cohort sampled during active COVID-19. V gene TRBV28 combines with J gene TRBJ2-5; 11 bases match TRBD2. The specimen sequenced was peripheral blood. The CDR3 sequence: CASRTSGMETQYF. In nucleotides, the CDR3 is TGTGCCAGCAGGACTAGCGGGATGGAGACCCAGTACTTC.